This T cell receptor beta chain was recovered during a study of T cells after yellow fever vaccination. This clonotype has at least ten counts. Its antigen remains unknown. V lost 0 bases to trimming and J lost 9 bases; unmatched junction nucleotides: 11. This CDR3 is built from 17 residues. Germline V gene data show CDR1 as MGHRA and CDR2 as YSYEKL. Study results and caveats: Abundant clonotypes from the bulk population could have been carried over as contaminants into FACS-sorted repertoires. By day 5 rather than day 15, the secondary response had peaked, though it was weaker. Clones from primary vaccination mostly reappeared after the booster (over 95% CD4, 88% CD8).

A 5'RACE template-switching step, the method used to make TCR cDNA, added a universal primer site and UMIs. MiXCR, run by TCRdb on the 5' RACE reads, gives a single entry per CDR3 protein. The data hold 300,000 to 400,000 distinct CDR3 sequences, with about 4% observed a single time. This sequence was found in a man younger than 35 who received the YFV17D yellow fever vaccine. This sequence joins TRBV4-1 and TRBJ2-1; 10 bases line up with TRBD1. Sequenced here: PBMCs, sampled 5 days after the yellow fever booster vaccination. For the CDR3, the DNA is TGCGCCAGCAGCCAAGATACGGACAGGGGGGAAGGTTGTGAGCAGTTCTTC. Protein: CASSQDTDRGEGCEQFF.